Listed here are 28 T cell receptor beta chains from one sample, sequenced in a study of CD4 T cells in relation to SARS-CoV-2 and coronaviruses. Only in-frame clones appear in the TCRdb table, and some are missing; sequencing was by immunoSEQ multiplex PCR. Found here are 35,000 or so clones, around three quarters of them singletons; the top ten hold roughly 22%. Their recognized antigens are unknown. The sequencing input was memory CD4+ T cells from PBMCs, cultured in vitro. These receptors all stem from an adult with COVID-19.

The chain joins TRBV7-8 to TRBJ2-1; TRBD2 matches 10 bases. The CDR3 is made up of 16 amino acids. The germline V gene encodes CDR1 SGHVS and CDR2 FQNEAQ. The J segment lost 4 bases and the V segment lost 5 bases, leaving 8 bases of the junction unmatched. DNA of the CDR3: TGTGCCAGCAGCCGAGACGGACTAGCGGAATACAATGAGCAGTTCTTC. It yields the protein CASSRDGLAEYNEQFF.

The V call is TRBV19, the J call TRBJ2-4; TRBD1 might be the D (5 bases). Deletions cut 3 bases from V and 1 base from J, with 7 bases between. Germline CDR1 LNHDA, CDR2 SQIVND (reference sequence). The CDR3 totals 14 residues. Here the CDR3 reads CASSIPGAKNIQYF. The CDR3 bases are TGTGCCAGTAGTATCCCAGGGGCCAAAAACATTCAGTACTTC. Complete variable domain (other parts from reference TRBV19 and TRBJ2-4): DGGITQSPKYLFRKEGQNVTLSCEQNLNHDAMYWYRQDPGQGLRLIYYSQIVNDFQKGDIAEGYSVSREKKESFPLTVTSAQKNPTAFYLCASSIPGAKNIQYFGAGTRLSVL.

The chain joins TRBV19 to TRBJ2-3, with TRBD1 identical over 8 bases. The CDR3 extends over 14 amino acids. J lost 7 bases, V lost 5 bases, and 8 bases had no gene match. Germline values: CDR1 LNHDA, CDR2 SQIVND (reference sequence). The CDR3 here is CASSPAGTGNTQYF. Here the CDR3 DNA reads TGTGCCAGTAGTCCTGCCGGGACAGGAAATACGCAGTATTTT.

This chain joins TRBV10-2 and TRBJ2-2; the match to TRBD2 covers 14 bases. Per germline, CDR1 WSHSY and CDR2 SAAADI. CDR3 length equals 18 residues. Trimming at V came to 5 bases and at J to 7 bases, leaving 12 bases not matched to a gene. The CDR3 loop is CASSTGTSGRRRGGELFF. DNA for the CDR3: TGCGCCAGCAGTACCGGGACTAGCGGGAGAAGAAGGGGCGGGGAGCTGTTTTTT.

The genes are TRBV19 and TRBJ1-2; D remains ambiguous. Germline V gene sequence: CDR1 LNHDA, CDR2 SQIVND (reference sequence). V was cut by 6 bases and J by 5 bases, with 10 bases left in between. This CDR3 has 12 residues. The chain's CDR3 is CASSFRGYGYTF. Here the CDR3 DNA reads TGTGCCAGTAGCTTCAGAGGGTATGGCTACACCTTC.

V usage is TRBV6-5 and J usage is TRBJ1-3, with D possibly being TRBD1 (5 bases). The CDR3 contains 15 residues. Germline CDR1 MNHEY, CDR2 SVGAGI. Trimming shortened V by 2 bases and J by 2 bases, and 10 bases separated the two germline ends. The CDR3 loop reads CASSYKGTAGNTIYF. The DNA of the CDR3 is TGTGCCAGCAGTTACAAGGGGACGGCTGGAAACACCATATATTTT.

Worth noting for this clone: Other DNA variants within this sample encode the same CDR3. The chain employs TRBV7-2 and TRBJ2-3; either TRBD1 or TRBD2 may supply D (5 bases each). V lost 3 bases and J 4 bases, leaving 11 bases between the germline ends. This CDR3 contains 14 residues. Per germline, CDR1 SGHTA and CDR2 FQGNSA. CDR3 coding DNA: TGTGCCAGCAGCTTGGGGCAGGGAGCAGATACGCAGTATTTT. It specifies CASSLGQGADTQYF.

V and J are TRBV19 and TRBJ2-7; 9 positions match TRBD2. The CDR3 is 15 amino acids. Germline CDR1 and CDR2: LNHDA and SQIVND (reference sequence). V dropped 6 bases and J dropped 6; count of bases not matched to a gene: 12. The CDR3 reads CASSPAGGRALEQYF. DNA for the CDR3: TGTGCCAGTAGCCCCGCTGGCGGGAGGGCCCTCGAGCAGTACTTC. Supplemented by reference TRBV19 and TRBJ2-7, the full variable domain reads DGGITQSPKYLFRKEGQNVTLSCEQNLNHDAMYWYRQDPGQGLRLIYYSQIVNDFQKGDIAEGYSVSREKKESFPLTVTSAQKNPTAFYLCASSPAGGRALEQYFGPGTRLTVT.

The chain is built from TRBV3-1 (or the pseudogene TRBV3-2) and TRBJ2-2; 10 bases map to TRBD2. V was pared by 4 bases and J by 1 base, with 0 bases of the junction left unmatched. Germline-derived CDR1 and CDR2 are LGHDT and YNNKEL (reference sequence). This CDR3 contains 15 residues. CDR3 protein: CASSRTSGNTGELFF. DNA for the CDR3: TGTGCCAGCAGCCGGACTAGCGGGAACACCGGGGAGCTGTTTTTT.

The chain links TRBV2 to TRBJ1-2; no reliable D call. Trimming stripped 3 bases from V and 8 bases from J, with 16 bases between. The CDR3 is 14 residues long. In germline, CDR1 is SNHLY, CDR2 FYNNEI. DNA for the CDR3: TGTGCCAGCAGTGACCCACTGGCCCTAGGCGGCTACACCTTC. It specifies CASSDPLALGGYTF.

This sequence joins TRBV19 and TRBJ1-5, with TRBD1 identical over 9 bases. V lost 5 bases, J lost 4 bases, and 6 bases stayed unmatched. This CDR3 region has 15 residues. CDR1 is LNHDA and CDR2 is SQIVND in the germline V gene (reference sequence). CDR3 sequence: CASSGGTGINQPQHF. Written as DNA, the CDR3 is TGTGCCAGTAGTGGGGGGACAGGGATTAATCAGCCCCAGCATTTT. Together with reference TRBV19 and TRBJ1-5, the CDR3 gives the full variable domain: DGGITQSPKYLFRKEGQNVTLSCEQNLNHDAMYWYRQDPGQGLRLIYYSQIVNDFQKGDIAEGYSVSREKKESFPLTVTSAQKNPTAFYLCASSGGTGINQPQHFGDGTRLSIL.

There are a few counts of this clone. For the CDR3, the DNA is TGTGCCAGCAGCCAGGCCACAGGGAGGAGCTCCTACGAGCAGTACTTC. Its translation is CASSQATGRSSYEQYF. The rearrangement uses TRBV14 and TRBJ2-7, with D possibly being TRBD1 or TRBD2 (6 bases each). There are 16 residues in the CDR3. The germline CDR1 and CDR2 sequences are SGHDN and FVKESK. Trimming left V 3 bases short and J 0 bases short, with 15 bases between.

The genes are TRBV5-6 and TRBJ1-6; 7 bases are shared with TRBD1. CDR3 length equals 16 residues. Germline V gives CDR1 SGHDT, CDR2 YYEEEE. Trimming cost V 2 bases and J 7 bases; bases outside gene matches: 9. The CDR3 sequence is CASSFNRGESNSPLHF. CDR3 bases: TGTGCCAGCAGCTTTAACAGGGGAGAAAGCAATTCACCCCTCCACTTT.

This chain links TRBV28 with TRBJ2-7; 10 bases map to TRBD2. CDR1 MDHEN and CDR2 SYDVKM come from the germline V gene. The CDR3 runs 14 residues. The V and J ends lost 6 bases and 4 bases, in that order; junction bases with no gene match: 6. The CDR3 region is CASSRAGGVYEQYF. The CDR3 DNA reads TGTGCCAGCAGCAGAGCGGGAGGGGTATACGAGCAGTACTTC.

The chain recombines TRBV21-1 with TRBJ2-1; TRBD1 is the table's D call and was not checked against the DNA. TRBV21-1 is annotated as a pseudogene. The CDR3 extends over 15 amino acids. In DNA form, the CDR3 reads TGTGCCAGCAGCAAAGGGACAGGGGGCTACAATGAGCAGTTCTTC. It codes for CASSKGTGGYNEQFF.

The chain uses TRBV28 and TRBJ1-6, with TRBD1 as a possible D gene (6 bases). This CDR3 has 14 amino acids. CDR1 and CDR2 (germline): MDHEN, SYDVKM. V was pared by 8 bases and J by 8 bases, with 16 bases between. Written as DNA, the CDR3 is TGTGCCAGCGTTAGCGGACAGCAACATTCACCCCTCCACTTT. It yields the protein CASVSGQQHSPLHF.

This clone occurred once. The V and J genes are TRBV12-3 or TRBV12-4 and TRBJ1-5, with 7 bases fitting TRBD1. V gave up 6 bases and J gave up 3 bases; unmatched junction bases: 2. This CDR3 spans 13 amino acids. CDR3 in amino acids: CASSRGYNQPQHF. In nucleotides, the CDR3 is TGTGCCAGCAGCAGGGGGTACAATCAGCCCCAGCATTTT.

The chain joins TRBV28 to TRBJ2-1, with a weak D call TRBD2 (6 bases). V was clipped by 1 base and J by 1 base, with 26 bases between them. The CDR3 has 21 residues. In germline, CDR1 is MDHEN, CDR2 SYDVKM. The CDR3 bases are TGTGCCAGCAGTTTATCAAACATGTTAGGGCGAGGGACTGGATCCTACAATGAGCAGTTCTTC. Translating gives CASSLSNMLGRGTGSYNEQFF.

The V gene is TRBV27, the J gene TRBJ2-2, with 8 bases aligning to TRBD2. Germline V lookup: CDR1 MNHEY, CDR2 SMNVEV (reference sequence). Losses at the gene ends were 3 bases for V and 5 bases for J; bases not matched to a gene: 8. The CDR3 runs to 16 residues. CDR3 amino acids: CASSFGAGVRTGELFF. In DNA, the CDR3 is TGTGCCAGCAGTTTCGGAGCGGGAGTGAGAACCGGGGAGCTGTTTTTT.

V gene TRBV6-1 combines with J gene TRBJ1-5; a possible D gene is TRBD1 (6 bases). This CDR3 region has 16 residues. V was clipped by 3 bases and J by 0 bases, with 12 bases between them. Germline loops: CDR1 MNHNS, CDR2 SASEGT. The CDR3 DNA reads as TGTGCCAGCAGTGAGGGGGCGGCCTATAGCAATCAGCCCCAGCATTTT. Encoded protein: CASSEGAAYSNQPQHF.

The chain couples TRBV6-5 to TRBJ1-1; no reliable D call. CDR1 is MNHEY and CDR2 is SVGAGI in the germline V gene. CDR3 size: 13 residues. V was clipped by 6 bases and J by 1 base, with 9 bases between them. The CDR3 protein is CASSPQRNTEAFF. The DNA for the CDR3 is TGTGCCAGCAGCCCCCAGAGGAACACTGAAGCTTTCTTT.

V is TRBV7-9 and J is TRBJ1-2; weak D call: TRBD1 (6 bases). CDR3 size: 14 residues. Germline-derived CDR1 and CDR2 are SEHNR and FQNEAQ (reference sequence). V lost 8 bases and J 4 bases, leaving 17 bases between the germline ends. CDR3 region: CASLRTGAGYGYTF. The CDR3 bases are TGTGCCAGCCTAAGGACGGGGGCTGGCTATGGCTACACCTTC.

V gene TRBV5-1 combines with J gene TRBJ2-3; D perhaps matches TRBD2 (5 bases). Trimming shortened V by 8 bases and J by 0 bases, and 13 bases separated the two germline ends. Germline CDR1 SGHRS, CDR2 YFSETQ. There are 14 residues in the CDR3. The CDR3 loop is CASRPGISTDTQYF. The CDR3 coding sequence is TGCGCCAGTCGACCGGGAATCAGCACAGATACGCAGTATTTT. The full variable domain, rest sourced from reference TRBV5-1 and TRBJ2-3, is KAGVTQTPRYLIKTRGQQVTLSCSPISGHRSVSWYQQTPGQGLQFLFEYFSETQRNKGNFPGRFSGRQFSNSRSEMNVSTLELGDSALYLCASRPGISTDTQYFGPGTRLTVL.

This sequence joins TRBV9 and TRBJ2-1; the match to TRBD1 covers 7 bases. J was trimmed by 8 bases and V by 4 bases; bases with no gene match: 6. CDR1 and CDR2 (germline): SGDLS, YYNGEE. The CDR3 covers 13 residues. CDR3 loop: CASSPTGWDEQFF. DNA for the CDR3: TGTGCCAGCAGCCCGACAGGGTGGGATGAGCAGTTCTTC.

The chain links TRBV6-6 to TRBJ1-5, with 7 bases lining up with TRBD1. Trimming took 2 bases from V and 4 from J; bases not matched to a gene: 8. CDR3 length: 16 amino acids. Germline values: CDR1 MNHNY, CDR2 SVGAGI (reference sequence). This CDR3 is CASSYTNRGGNQPQHF. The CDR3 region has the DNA TGTGCCAGCAGTTACACGAACAGGGGCGGGAATCAGCCCCAGCATTTT.

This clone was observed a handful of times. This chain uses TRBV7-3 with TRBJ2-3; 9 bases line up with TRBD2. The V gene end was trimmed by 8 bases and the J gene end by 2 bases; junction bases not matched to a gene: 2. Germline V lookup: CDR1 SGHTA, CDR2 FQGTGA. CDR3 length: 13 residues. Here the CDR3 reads CASAGGNTDTQYF. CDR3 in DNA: TGTGCCAGCGCGGGAGGGAACACAGATACGCAGTATTTT.

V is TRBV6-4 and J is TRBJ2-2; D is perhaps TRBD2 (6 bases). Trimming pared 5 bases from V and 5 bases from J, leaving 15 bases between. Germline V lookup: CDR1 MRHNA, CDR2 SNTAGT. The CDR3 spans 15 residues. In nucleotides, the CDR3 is TGTGCCAGCAGTCTGGAGGGAGGCGGAACCGGGGAGCTGTTTTTT. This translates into CASSLEGGGTGELFF.

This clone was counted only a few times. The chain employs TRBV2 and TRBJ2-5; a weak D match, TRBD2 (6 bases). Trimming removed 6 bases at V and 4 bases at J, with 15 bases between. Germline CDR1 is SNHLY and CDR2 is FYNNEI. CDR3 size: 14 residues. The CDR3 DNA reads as TGTGCCAGCAGGGCTAGACTAGTGGGAGAGACCCAGTACTTC. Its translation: CASRARLVGETQYF.